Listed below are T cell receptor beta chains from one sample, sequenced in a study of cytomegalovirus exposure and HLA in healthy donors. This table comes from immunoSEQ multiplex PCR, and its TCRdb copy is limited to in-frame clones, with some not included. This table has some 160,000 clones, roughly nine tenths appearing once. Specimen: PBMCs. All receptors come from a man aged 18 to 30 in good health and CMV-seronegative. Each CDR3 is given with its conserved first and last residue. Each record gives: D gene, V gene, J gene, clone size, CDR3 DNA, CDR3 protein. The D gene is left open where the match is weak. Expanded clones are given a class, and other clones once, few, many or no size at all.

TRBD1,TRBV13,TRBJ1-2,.,TGTGCCAGCAGCTTATTAAGGGGGCGCAACTATGGCTACACCTTC,CASSLLRGRNYGYTF
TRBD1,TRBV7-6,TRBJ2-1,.,TGTGCCAGCAGCTTAGGCAGGGGGCGCCGGAACAATGAGCAGTTCTTC,CASSLGRGRRNNEQFF
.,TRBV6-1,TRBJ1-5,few,TGTGCCAGCAGTGAGCCGACAGTCAATCAGCCCCAGCATTTT,CASSEPTVNQPQHF
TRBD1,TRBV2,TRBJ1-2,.,TGTGCCAGCAGTGACGATGGACAGGGGACCTCGAGTGGCTACACCTTC,CASSDDGQGTSSGYTF
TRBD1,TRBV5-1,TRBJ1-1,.,TGCGCCAGCAGCGGGACAGGAAACTCGAACACTGAAGCTTTCTTT,CASSGTGNSNTEAFF
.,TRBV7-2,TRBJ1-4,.,TGTGCCAGCAGCCCCTCGGTCTATGAAAAACTGTTTTTT,CASSPSVYEKLFF
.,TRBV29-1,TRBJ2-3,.,TGCAGCGTTGGAGGGTTTAGCACAGATACGCAGTATTTT,CSVGGFSTDTQYF
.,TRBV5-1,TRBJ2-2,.,TGCGCCAGCAGCTTGACCCGTACAGGGCCCGGGGAGCTGTTTTTT,CASSLTRTGPGELFF
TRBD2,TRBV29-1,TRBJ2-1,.,TGCAGCGTCCACACCGGGAACTTAGCGGGAGTATCCGCGAGCTCCTACAATGAGCAGTTCTTC,CSVHTGNLAGVSASSYNEQFF
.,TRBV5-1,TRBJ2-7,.,TGCGCCAGCAGCTTGGCCGGAGCCAACGAGCAGTACTTC,CASSLAGANEQYF
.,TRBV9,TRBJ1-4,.,TGTGCCAGCAGCGTAGGGCCCCCGCGGACTAATGAAAAACTGTTTTTT,CASSVGPPRTNEKLFF
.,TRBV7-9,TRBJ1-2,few,TGTGCCAGCAGCCCCCCTCAGGGGTGGGAGGGCTACACCTTC,CASSPPQGWEGYTF
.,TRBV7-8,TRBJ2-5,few,TGTGCCAGCAGCCGGGACCAAGAGACCCAGTACTTC,CASSRDQETQYF
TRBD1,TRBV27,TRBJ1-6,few,TGTGCCAGCACCCGGGACAGGAGCTCCTATAATTCACCCCTCCACTTT,CASTRDRSSYNSPLHF
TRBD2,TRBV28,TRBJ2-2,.,TGTGCCAGCAGTTCCTCGGGCCTAGCGGGAGGCACCGGGGAGCTGTTTTTT,CASSSSGLAGGTGELFF
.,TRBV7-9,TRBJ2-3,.,TGTGCCAGCAGCCCACCCTTTACTAGGCGGTTCGAGGATACGCAGTATTTT,CASSPPFTRRFEDTQYF
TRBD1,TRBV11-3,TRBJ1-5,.,TGTGCCAGCAGCTTTCGACAGGGGGAAGGCCAGCCCCAGCATTTT,CASSFRQGEGQPQHF
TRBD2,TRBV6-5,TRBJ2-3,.,TGTGCCAGCACCCTTTCGGGAGGTAGCGCAGATACGCAGTATTTT,CASTLSGGSADTQYF
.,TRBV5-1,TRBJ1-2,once,TGCGCCAGCAGCTTTCTAGACAGAGACTATGGCTACACCTTC,CASSFLDRDYGYTF
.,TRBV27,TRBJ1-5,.,TGTGCCAGCAGCCATTGGGGACTCAAGCAGCCCCAGCATTTT,CASSHWGLKQPQHF
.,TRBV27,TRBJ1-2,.,TGTGCCAGCAGTTTGAGTCGAGGAGTCTATGGCTACACCTTC,CASSLSRGVYGYTF
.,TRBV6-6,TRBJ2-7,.,TGTGCCAGCAGTTACCCCCCCGGGGACGAGCAGTACTTC,CASSYPPGDEQYF
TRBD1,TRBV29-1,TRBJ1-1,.,TGCAGCGTTGAATGGACAGGGAACACTGAAGCTTTCTTT,CSVEWTGNTEAFF
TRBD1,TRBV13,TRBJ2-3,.,TGTGCCAGCAGCTCCCCCGGGACAGGGAGGACAGATACGCAGTATTTT,CASSSPGTGRTDTQYF
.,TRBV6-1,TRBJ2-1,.,TGTGCCAGCAGTGAGGAGGACAGCTCCTACAATGAGCAGTTCTTC,CASSEEDSSYNEQFF
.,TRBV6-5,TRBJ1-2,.,TGTGCCAGCGGGCCGGGACACGAGGCGGGCTACACCTTC,CASGPGHEAGYTF
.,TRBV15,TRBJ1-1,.,TGTGCCACCTTAGAGGGAGAGGGAACTGAAGCTTTCTTT,CATLEGEGTEAFF
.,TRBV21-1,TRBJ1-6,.,TGTGCCAGCAGTAAAGAACAGGCGATTAATTCACCCCTCCACTTT,CASSKEQAINSPLHF
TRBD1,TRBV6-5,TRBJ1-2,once,TGTGCCAGCAGCCCGACAGGGGGTTCGTATGGCTACACCTTC,CASSPTGGSYGYTF
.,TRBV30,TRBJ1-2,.,TGTGCCTGGAGTAGGGGTGTCCTTAACTATGGCTACACCTTC,CAWSRGVLNYGYTF
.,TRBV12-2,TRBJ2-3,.,TGTGCAAGTCGCTTAGCACTGGGCACAGATACGCAGTATTTT,CASRLALGTDTQYF
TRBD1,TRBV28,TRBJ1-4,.,TGTGCCAGCAGCAGCGCCGGGACAGGTCATGAAAAACTGTTTTTT,CASSSAGTGHEKLFF
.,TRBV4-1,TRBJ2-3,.,TGCGCCAGCAGCCAAGATAAGGCGGGTTCAGATACGCAGTATTTT,CASSQDKAGSDTQYF
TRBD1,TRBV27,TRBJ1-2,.,TGTGCCAGCAGTTTATTTGGGGACAGGCTCGGCTACACCTTC,CASSLFGDRLGYTF
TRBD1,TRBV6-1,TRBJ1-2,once,TGTGCCAGCAGGGCAACGGGACAGAGGACCTATGGCTACACCTTC,CASRATGQRTYGYTF
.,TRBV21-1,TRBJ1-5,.,TGTGCCAGCAGCTTCCCCCAGGAACCTAGCAATCAGCCCCAGCATTTT,CASSFPQEPSNQPQHF
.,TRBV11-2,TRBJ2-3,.,TGTGCCAGCAGCTTAGTGGGTTGGGGTAGCGGAGCTAGCACAGATACGCAGTATTTT,CASSLVGWGSGASTDTQYF
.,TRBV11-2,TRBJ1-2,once,TGTGCCAGCAGCTCTCTTTCGGGTTCCACTAACTATGGCTACACCTTC,CASSSLSGSTNYGYTF
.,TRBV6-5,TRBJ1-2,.,TGTGCCAGCAGTTACTCACTGGCAGGGGCCTACTATGGCTACACCTTC,CASSYSLAGAYYGYTF
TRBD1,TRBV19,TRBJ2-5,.,TGTGCCAGTAGTATGGACAGGGGGCCTACCCAGTACTTC,CASSMDRGPTQYF
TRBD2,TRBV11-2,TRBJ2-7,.,TGTGCCAGCAGCCGAGCGGGGGCGGTAGGCGAGCAGTACTTC,CASSRAGAVGEQYF
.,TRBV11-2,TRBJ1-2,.,TGTGCCAGCAGCTCGGGGACACACTATGGCTACACCTTC,CASSSGTHYGYTF
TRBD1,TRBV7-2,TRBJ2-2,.,TGTGCCAGCAGCTTCTCAGGGGGCGCGAACACCGGGGAGCTGTTTTTT,CASSFSGGANTGELFF